Here is one TCR beta chain with its context. The entry originates in a study of cytomegalovirus exposure and HLA in healthy donors. PCR amplification relied on 60 Vbeta primers (plus 13 Jbeta primers). Assay: immunoSEQ multiplex PCR; the TCRdb copy retains only in-frame clones and omits some. Of 64,000 or so clones detected, roughly 70% appear once; the ten largest clones hold about 8.9%. In germline, CDR1 is MNHEY, CDR2 SVGAGI. The CDR3 is 15 residues long. V shed 6 bases and J 4 bases; nucleotides not matched to a gene: 9. Sequencing input: PBMCs. This rearrangement joins TRBV6-5 to TRBJ2-3; TRBD1 matches at 8 bases. The clonotype originates from a woman between 50 and 59 years old in good health and CMV-seropositive. The CDR3 region is CASSRDRGTPDTQYF. The CDR3 nucleotides read TGTGCCAGCAGCCGAGACAGGGGTACCCCAGATACGCAGTATTTT.